Given below is one T cell receptor beta chain in context. Germline V gene data show CDR1 as SGHAT and CDR2 as FQNNGV. The CDR3 contains 15 residues. Trimming cost V 3 bases and J 4 bases, with 12 bases left between them. Deep was the level at which the assay was run. Sequencing was performed with immunoSEQ multiplex PCR; in TCRdb, only in-frame clones are kept and a portion is missing. Of about 710,000 clones in the sample, roughly 72% are singletons; the top ten hold more than 1.5%. Only Caucasian adults living in Nashville, Tennessee made up the donor group. The data stem from a study of shared clonotypes between healthy human individuals.

Sequencing was done on a sample of memory CD4+ T cells sorted from blood. The subset: CD45RA-negative fraction. The V and J genes are TRBV11-2 and TRBJ2-2; D unresolved. The receptor's source is a woman aged 25 to 39 in good health. The CDR3 spells CASSLVTAATGELFF. In DNA form, the CDR3 reads TGTGCCAGCAGCTTGGTTACAGCAGCCACCGGGGAGCTGTTTTTT.